One and the same sample provided the 29 T cell receptor beta chains below, sequenced in a study of Ad26.COV2.S vaccination and SARS-CoV-2 variants. Generated by immunoSEQ multiplex PCR, the TCRdb table keeps only in-frame clones and is missing some. This sample has about 480,000 clones; roughly nine tenths occur once, and the top ten carry roughly 13%. Treatment meaning: around 19 received Ad26.COV2.S at low or high dose, single or two shots; about five received placebo; per-sample allocation not given. It was on day 63 after the first vaccine or placebo injection that samples were taken. The source material was peripheral blood, sampled in a trial of Ad26.COV2.S vaccine versus placebo. The receptors originated from a person aged 18-60 years who received the Ad26.COV2.S COVID-19 vaccine or a placebo.

The chain carries TRBV10-2 and TRBJ2-5; D not certain. This CDR3 comprises 13 residues. With 4 bases removed from V and 3 bases from J, the gap between germline ends came to 9 bases. The germline gives CDR1 WSHSY, CDR2 SAAADI. CDR3 bases: TGCGCCAGCAGTGTGAACAGAGAAGAGACCCAGTACTTC. This gives the protein CASSVNREETQYF.

The genes are TRBV5-6 and TRBJ2-7, with 13 bases fitting TRBD2. The V gene end was trimmed by 4 bases and the J gene end by 1 base; junction bases not matched to a gene: 8. The CDR3 length is 17 residues. CDR1 is SGHDT, CDR2 YYEEEE, per germline. The CDR3 coding sequence is TGTGCCAGCAGCAACACCCGGACTAGCGGGAGATCCTACGAGCAGTACTTC. It codes for CASSNTRTSGRSYEQYF.

The rearrangement uses TRBV28 and TRBJ1-2; 7 bases are a match to TRBD1. J was trimmed by 8 bases and V by 4 bases; bases with no gene match: 16. The germline V gene encodes CDR1 MDHEN and CDR2 SYDVKM. CDR3 length: 16 amino acids. The CDR3 sequence: CASSSPLGTGAEGYTF. The DNA of the CDR3 is TGTGCCAGCAGTTCCCCCTTGGGAACAGGGGCCGAGGGCTACACCTTC.

DNA for the CDR3: TGTGCCAGCAGTTATGGGACTAGCATCTCCTACGAGCAGTACTTC. It encodes CASSYGTSISYEQYF. V and J are TRBV5-5 and TRBJ2-7, with TRBD2 identical over 9 bases. V gave up 5 bases and J gave up 0 bases; unmatched junction bases: 6. From germline, CDR1 is SGHKS and CDR2 YYEKEE (reference sequence). The CDR3 spans 15 residues.

V is TRBV5-8 and J is TRBJ2-6; D might be TRBD2 (5 bases). Germline loops: CDR1 SGHTS, CDR2 YDEGEE. This CDR3 has 15 amino acids. The ends were cut back, 4 bases at V and 4 bases at J, with 12 bases in the middle. DNA of the CDR3: TGTGCCAGCAGCCGCTGGAGGCAGGGGGCCAACGTCCTGACTTTC. As protein: CASSRWRQGANVLTF.

The rearrangement joins TRBV28 to TRBJ2-1, with 14 bases that match TRBD2. V gave up 5 bases and J gave up 9 bases; unmatched junction bases: 6. Germline V CDR1 and CDR2: MDHEN, SYDVKM. The CDR3 consists of 15 residues. The CDR3 here is CASSRLAGGVGEQFF. The CDR3 DNA is TGTGCCAGCAGTCGACTAGCGGGAGGGGTCGGTGAGCAGTTCTTC.

This clone was picked up one time. The chain uses TRBV28 and TRBJ1-1; D may be TRBD1 (5 bases). The germline gives CDR1 MDHEN, CDR2 SYDVKM. Trimming pared 3 bases from V and 4 bases from J, leaving 15 bases between. The CDR3 has 15 residues. In nucleotides, the CDR3 is TGTGCCAGCAGTTTGATCGCAGGGACGTCCACTGAAGCTTTCTTT. It specifies CASSLIAGTSTEAFF.

The genes are TRBV5-1 and TRBJ2-3; D is perhaps TRBD2 (6 bases). The V and J ends lost 4 bases and 3 bases respectively, with 15 bases between them. CDR1 and CDR2 from the germline V gene are SGHRS and YFSETQ. The CDR3 spans 15 residues. DNA for the CDR3: TGCGCCAGCAGCCGGGGAACTAGCAGTACAGATACGCAGTATTTT. Its protein is CASSRGTSSTDTQYF.

This sequence joins TRBV9 and TRBJ1-3; no reliable D call. Germline V gene sequence: CDR1 SGDLS, CDR2 YYNGEE. V dropped 0 bases and J dropped 7 bases, with 14 bases sitting between them. This CDR3 has 15 residues. In nucleotides, the CDR3 is TGTGCCAGCAGCGTAGGTTCACAGACTGTTAACACCATATATTTT. Translation: CASSVGSQTVNTIYF.

This chain connects TRBV24-1 to TRBJ1-2; D gene ambiguous. Trimming removed 3 bases at V and 8 bases at J, with 9 bases between. Looked up from germline, CDR1 is KGHDR and CDR2 is SFDVKD. The CDR3 consists of 12 residues. This CDR3 is CATSDGLGGYTF. CDR3 nucleotides: TGTGCCACCAGTGATGGGCTGGGCGGCTACACCTTC.

This chain joins TRBV7-9 and TRBJ1-4; D is ambiguous. Trimming took 3 bases from V and 8 from J, leaving 13 bases between them. Germline V gene lookup returns CDR1 SEHNR and CDR2 FQNEAQ (reference sequence). The CDR3 contains 14 residues. The CDR3 nucleotides are TGTGCCAGCAGCTTCGGAGGAAATAGAGAAAAACTGTTTTTT. Translated, it gives CASSFGGNREKLFF.

The chain employs TRBV27 and TRBJ2-1; 8 nucleotides match TRBD2. From germline, CDR1 is MNHEY and CDR2 SMNVEV (reference sequence). This CDR3 is 13 amino acids long. V trimming: 7 bases; J trimming: 9 bases; junction bases outside the gene matches: 8. CDR3 sequence reads: CASKAGGNSEQFF. CDR3 nucleotides: TGTGCCAGCAAGGCGGGAGGAAACAGTGAGCAGTTCTTC.

This chain joins TRBV2 and TRBJ1-1; D gene unclear. The V gene lost 7 bases and the J gene lost 1 base, with 10 bases spanning the gap. In germline, CDR1 is SNHLY, CDR2 FYNNEI. The CDR3 is made up of 13 amino acids. The CDR3 region is CASKNEPNTEAFF. The CDR3 DNA reads TGTGCCAGCAAAAATGAACCGAACACTGAAGCTTTCTTT.

The chain recombines TRBV9 with TRBJ2-5, with 11 positions matching TRBD2. CDR1 is SGDLS and CDR2 is YYNGEE in the germline V gene. V shed 3 bases and J 5 bases; nucleotides not matched to a gene: 9. The CDR3 contains 16 residues. CDR3 in amino acids: CASSEFSGRAGETQYF. The CDR3 nucleotides are TGTGCCAGCAGCGAATTTAGCGGGAGGGCCGGGGAGACCCAGTACTTC.

V and J are TRBV3-1 (or the pseudogene TRBV3-2) and TRBJ2-7, with D perhaps TRBD1 or TRBD2 (5 bases each). Deletions cut 0 bases from V and 2 bases from J, with 11 bases between. CDR3 size: 15 residues. Per germline, CDR1 LGHDT and CDR2 YNNKEL (reference sequence). DNA of the CDR3: TGTGCCAGCAGCCAAGATCGGAAGGGACCCTACGAGCAGTACTTC. Translated: CASSQDRKGPYEQYF.

The chain recombines TRBV28 with TRBJ1-2, with TRBD1 as a possible D gene (5 bases). The CDR3 is 13 amino acids. Germline V gene lookup returns CDR1 MDHEN and CDR2 SYDVKM. Between the trimmed V and J ends, which lost 7 bases and 4 bases, there was a span of 13 bases. The CDR3 reads CASTPDSLYGYTF. The CDR3 nucleotides read TGTGCCAGCACCCCCGACAGTCTCTATGGCTACACCTTC.

J is TRBJ2-2 and V is TRBV7-3, with D hard to call. CDR3 length: 15 residues. The V gene lost 2 bases and the J gene lost 2 bases, with 9 bases spanning the gap. Germline V CDR1 and CDR2: SGHTA, FQGTGA. CDR3 residues: CASSLVGRNTGELFF. The CDR3 nucleotides read TGTGCCAGCAGCTTAGTTGGTCGTAACACCGGGGAGCTGTTTTTT.

V gene TRBV27 combines with J gene TRBJ2-3; D remains ambiguous. This CDR3 has 14 amino acids. The V and J ends lost 5 bases and 2 bases respectively, with 11 bases between them. Germline assignment: CDR1 MNHEY and CDR2 SMNVEV (reference sequence). DNA for the CDR3: TGTGCCAGCAGTCTGCTGGGGTTCACAGATACGCAGTATTTT. Translation gives CASSLLGFTDTQYF.

The chain couples TRBV4-2 to TRBJ2-3; perhaps TRBD1 as D (6 bases). V was clipped by 4 bases and J by 1 base, with 12 bases between them. Germline loops: CDR1 LGHNA, CDR2 YNFKEQ. The CDR3 is 15 residues long. Here the CDR3 DNA reads TGTGCCAGCAGCCCCTTCAGGGGCCGCACAGATACGCAGTATTTT. Translated: CASSPFRGRTDTQYF.

This clone was seen a handful of times. The rearrangement links TRBV5-1 to TRBJ1-3; perhaps TRBD1 as D (5 bases). Germline V gives CDR1 SGHRS, CDR2 YFSETQ. V lost 2 bases and J lost 0, with 15 bases in between. The CDR3 loop spans 17 amino acids. The CDR3 protein is CASSFQGRTFSGNTIYF. Here the CDR3 DNA reads TGCGCCAGCAGCTTTCAGGGCAGAACGTTCTCTGGAAACACCATATATTTT.

This chain connects TRBV24-1 to TRBJ1-2, with 7 positions matching TRBD1. The V gene's germline CDR1 is KGHDR and CDR2 SFDVKD. The CDR3 covers 15 residues. The trim removed 4 bases at V and 5 bases at J, leaving 9 bases unmatched. The CDR3 sequence: CATSDPSTGLYGYTF. In DNA, the CDR3 is TGTGCCACCAGTGACCCATCGACAGGGTTGTATGGCTACACCTTC.

The chain uses TRBV5-1 and TRBJ2-3; the match to TRBD2 covers 13 bases. The CDR3 runs to 19 residues. The V and J ends lost 4 bases and 6 bases, in that order; junction bases with no gene match: 17. Germline V gene lookup returns CDR1 SGHRS and CDR2 YFSETQ. The CDR3 protein is CASSRWTSGSLTSSDTQYF. The CDR3 bases are TGCGCCAGCAGCCGCTGGACTAGCGGGAGTCTGACTTCATCGGATACGCAGTATTTT.

This chain joins TRBV4-3 and TRBJ2-1, with D perhaps matching TRBD2 (6 bases). Germline V gene sequence: CDR1 LGHNA, CDR2 YSLEER. The CDR3 has 15 amino acids. V was clipped by 2 bases and J by 8 bases, with 16 bases between them. The CDR3 region is CASSQYPRREDEQFF. CDR3 DNA: TGCGCCAGCAGCCAATACCCCCGAAGGGAGGATGAGCAGTTCTTC.

The CDR3 reads CATGDRGISYGYTF. CDR3 nucleotide sequence: TGTGCCACAGGGGACAGGGGAATCTCCTATGGCTACACCTTC. The J gene is TRBJ1-2, the V gene TRBV3-1 (or the pseudogene TRBV3-2); TRBD1 aligns across 10 bases. The germline V gene encodes CDR1 LGHDT and CDR2 YNNKEL (reference sequence). The CDR3 consists of 14 residues. After removal of 10 bases from V and 4 bases from J, the junction contained 9 bases not matched to a gene.

This clone appeared a few times. The chain links TRBV28 to TRBJ2-7, with 9 bases matching TRBD2. V was pared by 5 bases and J by 3 bases, with 20 bases of the junction left unmatched. The CDR3 runs 19 residues. From germline, CDR1 is MDHEN and CDR2 SYDVKM. DNA of the CDR3: TGTGCCAGCAGTACATATGAAGGTGGTCGGGGACTAGCTCTCTACGAGCAGTACTTC. Its translation: CASSTYEGGRGLALYEQYF.

This clone appeared a single time. The chain carries TRBV2 and TRBJ1-6, with a tentative D call TRBD1 (6 bases). The CDR3 covers 14 residues. V was cut by 6 bases and J by 4 bases, with 10 bases left in between. Germline CDR1 SNHLY, CDR2 FYNNEI. The CDR3 is CASRETGYNSPLHF. CDR3 bases: TGTGCCAGCAGGGAAACAGGGTATAATTCACCCCTCCACTTT.

The rearrangement uses TRBV19 and TRBJ2-1, with D unresolved. This CDR3 is 15 amino acids long. Germline lookup yields CDR1 LNHDA and CDR2 SQIVND (reference sequence). V lost 5 bases, J lost 6 bases, and 17 bases lay in between. The CDR3 is CASSPVLASANEQFF. The DNA of the CDR3 is TGTGCCAGTAGTCCCGTTCTCGCATCGGCCAATGAGCAGTTCTTC.

CDR3 nucleotides: TGTGCCAGCAGCAGAACAGGGGGTCCGGGCGAGCAGTACTTC. The encoded protein is CASSRTGGPGEQYF. V gene TRBV6-5 combines with J gene TRBJ2-7; 8 bases are a match to TRBD1. The CDR3 consists of 14 residues. V shed 6 bases and J 6 bases; nucleotides not matched to a gene: 10. Germline V CDR1 and CDR2: MNHEY, SVGAGI.

The chain uses TRBV7-2 and TRBJ2-1; perhaps D is TRBD1 or TRBD2 (5 bases each). This CDR3 comprises 12 residues. The V gene lost 5 bases and the J gene lost 6 bases, with 8 bases spanning the gap. Per the germline V gene, CDR1 is SGHTA and CDR2 is FQGNSA. The CDR3, as DNA: TGTGCCAGCAGCCCAGGGAGCAATGAGCAGTTCTTC. Translation gives CASSPGSNEQFF.